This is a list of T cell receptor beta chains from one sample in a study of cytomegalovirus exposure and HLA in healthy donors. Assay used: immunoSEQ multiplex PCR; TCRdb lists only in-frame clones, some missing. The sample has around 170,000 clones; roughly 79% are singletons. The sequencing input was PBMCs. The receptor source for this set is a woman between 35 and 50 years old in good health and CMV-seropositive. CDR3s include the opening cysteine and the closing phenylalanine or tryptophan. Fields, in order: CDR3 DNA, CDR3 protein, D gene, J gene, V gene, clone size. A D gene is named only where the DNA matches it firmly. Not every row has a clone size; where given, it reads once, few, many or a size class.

CDR3nt: TGTGCCACCCAACAGGGGCAGCTGAACACCGGGGAGCTGTTTTTT
CDR3aa: CATQQGQLNTGELFF
d_gene: TRBD1
j_gene: TRBJ2-2
v_gene: TRBV25-1
abundance: -

CDR3nt: TGTGCCAGCAGCGCTCATAGTTCTGGAAACACCATATATTTT
CDR3aa: CASSAHSSGNTIYF
d_gene: -
j_gene: TRBJ1-3
v_gene: TRBV9
abundance: -

CDR3nt: TGTGCCAGCAGTTTCGGTTCTTTTGAGCAGTACTTC
CDR3aa: CASSFGSFEQYF
d_gene: -
j_gene: TRBJ2-7
v_gene: TRBV28
abundance: -

CDR3nt: TGTGCCAGCAGTGCCTCCGGGACAGGCTCTGGGGCCAACGGCCTGACTTTC
CDR3aa: CASSASGTGSGANGLTF
d_gene: TRBD1
j_gene: TRBJ2-6
v_gene: TRBV6-1
abundance: -

CDR3nt: TGTGCCAGCAGCCTTAGGACAGGGGTTGGAAACACCATATATTTT
CDR3aa: CASSLRTGVGNTIYF
d_gene: TRBD1
j_gene: TRBJ1-3
v_gene: TRBV9
abundance: -

CDR3nt: TGTGCCACCAGCAGTCCGGGGAGAAATTCACCCCTCCACTTT
CDR3aa: CATSSPGRNSPLHF
d_gene: -
j_gene: TRBJ1-6
v_gene: TRBV15
abundance: -

CDR3nt: TGCAGCGTTGAGATGGCGGGTATGGCTTTCTTT
CDR3aa: CSVEMAGMAFF
d_gene: -
j_gene: TRBJ1-1
v_gene: TRBV29-1
abundance: -

CDR3nt: TGTGCCACCGGACTAGCGGCCACAGATACGCAGTATTTT
CDR3aa: CATGLAATDTQYF
d_gene: TRBD2
j_gene: TRBJ2-3
v_gene: TRBV7-9
abundance: -

CDR3nt: TGTGCCAGTTCTCTAGCGGGGGACACAGATACGCAGTATTTT
CDR3aa: CASSLAGDTDTQYF
d_gene: TRBD2
j_gene: TRBJ2-3
v_gene: TRBV6-1
abundance: few

CDR3nt: TGTGCCAGCAGTGAATGGACTAGCGGGGGATCCCAAGATACGCAGTATTTT
CDR3aa: CASSEWTSGGSQDTQYF
d_gene: TRBD2
j_gene: TRBJ2-3
v_gene: TRBV2
abundance: -

CDR3nt: TGTGCCAGCAGCCGCGACAGGGTTGGCTATGGCTACACCTTC
CDR3aa: CASSRDRVGYGYTF
d_gene: TRBD1
j_gene: TRBJ1-2
v_gene: TRBV7-2
abundance: few

CDR3nt: TGTGCCAGCAGCCCGACGGGGGGGATGGGGGTACATGAAAAACTGTTTTTT
CDR3aa: CASSPTGGMGVHEKLFF
d_gene: -
j_gene: TRBJ1-4
v_gene: TRBV7-9
abundance: -

CDR3nt: TGTGCCACCAGCAGAGACGGGGGAGGGACCAATTCACCCCTCCACTTT
CDR3aa: CATSRDGGGTNSPLHF
d_gene: -
j_gene: TRBJ1-6
v_gene: TRBV15
abundance: -

CDR3nt: TGTGCCATCAGTGAGTCCGCAGGAAAGGACGAGCAGTACTTC
CDR3aa: CAISESAGKDEQYF
d_gene: -
j_gene: TRBJ2-7
v_gene: TRBV10-3
abundance: -

CDR3nt: TGTGCCAGAAGCCTGGGGCGAAAGGTTGGTATTTCGGGTCGGCCCCAGCATTTT
CDR3aa: CARSLGRKVGISGRPQHF
d_gene: -
j_gene: TRBJ1-5
v_gene: TRBV5-3
abundance: -

CDR3nt: TGTGCCAGCAGCCCTGGAGGGTGGGGGAACACCGGGGAGCTGTTTTTT
CDR3aa: CASSPGGWGNTGELFF
d_gene: -
j_gene: TRBJ2-2
v_gene: TRBV7-3
abundance: -

CDR3nt: TGTGCCAGCAGTTACGTGTACAGGGAGAGGGACACTGAAGCTTTCTTT
CDR3aa: CASSYVYRERDTEAFF
d_gene: -
j_gene: TRBJ1-1
v_gene: TRBV6-6
abundance: -

CDR3nt: TGTGCCAGTACTGTTCAGGGAAGCGAAAAACTGTTTTTT
CDR3aa: CASTVQGSEKLFF
d_gene: -
j_gene: TRBJ1-4
v_gene: TRBV19
abundance: -

CDR3nt: TGTGCCAGTAGTATGCCGGCGGGGGGCTACACCTTC
CDR3aa: CASSMPAGGYTF
d_gene: -
j_gene: TRBJ1-2
v_gene: TRBV19
abundance: -

CDR3nt: TGCGCCAGCAGCACCGCGGGGGGCACCTACGAGCAGTACTTC
CDR3aa: CASSTAGGTYEQYF
d_gene: TRBD2
j_gene: TRBJ2-7
v_gene: TRBV5-1
abundance: -

CDR3nt: TGTGCCAGCAGCCAAGGGCGGAACTACGAGCAGTACTTC
CDR3aa: CASSQGRNYEQYF
d_gene: -
j_gene: TRBJ2-7
v_gene: TRBV4-2
abundance: -

CDR3nt: TGTGCCAGCAGCTTAGGCAGCGGAGCCTACGAGCAGTACTTC
CDR3aa: CASSLGSGAYEQYF
d_gene: -
j_gene: TRBJ2-7
v_gene: TRBV11-2
abundance: -

CDR3nt: TGTGCCAGCAGCAAAAATACAGGAAGGTATGGCTACACCTTC
CDR3aa: CASSKNTGRYGYTF
d_gene: -
j_gene: TRBJ1-2
v_gene: TRBV21-1
abundance: -

CDR3nt: TGTGCCAGCAGCTTAGGAGCGGGGGAGTCCTACAATGAGCAGTTCTTC
CDR3aa: CASSLGAGESYNEQFF
d_gene: TRBD2
j_gene: TRBJ2-1
v_gene: TRBV7-6
abundance: few

CDR3nt: TGTGCCAGCAGCTTAGGACAGGGGGCCGGCACCGGGGAGCTGTTTTTT
CDR3aa: CASSLGQGAGTGELFF
d_gene: TRBD1
j_gene: TRBJ2-2
v_gene: TRBV7-7
abundance: -

CDR3nt: TGTGCCAGCAGCTCTAGCCCCCCAACCTATAATTCACCCCTCCACTTT
CDR3aa: CASSSSPPTYNSPLHF
d_gene: -
j_gene: TRBJ1-6
v_gene: TRBV11-2
abundance: -

CDR3nt: TGTGCCAGCAGCGTAGCCCCGGGCGGGAATGAGCAGTTCTTC
CDR3aa: CASSVAPGGNEQFF
d_gene: -
j_gene: TRBJ2-1
v_gene: TRBV9
abundance: -

CDR3nt: TGTGCCAGCAGTCTACTCGGGGGTGGGGTTGGTGGAGGCTACACCTTC
CDR3aa: CASSLLGGGVGGGYTF
d_gene: -
j_gene: TRBJ1-2
v_gene: TRBV6-6
abundance: -

CDR3nt: TGTGCCAGCACCAGCTCGGGTGGCAATCAGCCCCAGCATTTT
CDR3aa: CASTSSGGNQPQHF
d_gene: -
j_gene: TRBJ1-5
v_gene: TRBV7-8
abundance: -

CDR3nt: TGTGCCAGCAGCGAGGCGGGGGGTGATAACTATGGCTACACCTTC
CDR3aa: CASSEAGGDNYGYTF
d_gene: -
j_gene: TRBJ1-2
v_gene: TRBV28
abundance: -

CDR3nt: TGTGCCAGCAGACCTTTGGCGGGGGTCAATGAGCAGTTCTTC
CDR3aa: CASRPLAGVNEQFF
d_gene: TRBD2
j_gene: TRBJ2-1
v_gene: TRBV6-1
abundance: few

CDR3nt: TGTGCCTGGATTCCCGGTCCCAGGGGCGGCTACACCTTC
CDR3aa: CAWIPGPRGGYTF
d_gene: -
j_gene: TRBJ1-2
v_gene: TRBV30
abundance: -

CDR3nt: TGCAGCGTTGCAGAAGGGGGACAGGTAGCTTTCTTT
CDR3aa: CSVAEGGQVAFF
d_gene: TRBD1
j_gene: TRBJ1-1
v_gene: TRBV29-1
abundance: -

CDR3nt: TGCGCCAGCAGCCAAGGTTTATCGGGTTCACCCCTCCACTTT
CDR3aa: CASSQGLSGSPLHF
d_gene: -
j_gene: TRBJ1-6
v_gene: TRBV4-1
abundance: -

CDR3nt: TGCAGCGTTGAACGAGTGGCAGATACGCAGTATTTT
CDR3aa: CSVERVADTQYF
d_gene: -
j_gene: TRBJ2-3
v_gene: TRBV29-1
abundance: -

CDR3nt: TGCGCCAGCAGCCAAGAAGTCCCGGGACAGGGAAACACCATATATTTT
CDR3aa: CASSQEVPGQGNTIYF
d_gene: TRBD1
j_gene: TRBJ1-3
v_gene: TRBV4-3
abundance: -

CDR3nt: TGTGCCTGGAGTGTAGATGGACAGCCGCCCTCCTATGGCTACACCTTC
CDR3aa: CAWSVDGQPPSYGYTF
d_gene: -
j_gene: TRBJ1-2
v_gene: TRBV30
abundance: -

CDR3nt: TGTGCCAGTAGTCTGACAGGGTGGAGCAACGAGCAGTACTTC
CDR3aa: CASSLTGWSNEQYF
d_gene: TRBD1
j_gene: TRBJ2-7
v_gene: TRBV19
abundance: -

CDR3nt: TGTGCTAGTGGTTTGGTACAGTCGACAGGACCGAACACCGGGGAGCTGTTTTTT
CDR3aa: CASGLVQSTGPNTGELFF
d_gene: -
j_gene: TRBJ2-2
v_gene: TRBV12-5
abundance: -

CDR3nt: TGTGCCAGTAGTATAGAGCGGGGGGGCCTCTTGGAGACCCAGTACTTC
CDR3aa: CASSIERGGLLETQYF
d_gene: TRBD2
j_gene: TRBJ2-5
v_gene: TRBV19
abundance: -

CDR3nt: TGTGCCAGCAGTTTATCGACGGGGGGGGGAGATACGCAGTATTTT
CDR3aa: CASSLSTGGGDTQYF
d_gene: TRBD2
j_gene: TRBJ2-3
v_gene: TRBV27
abundance: few

CDR3nt: TGTGCCACGGGAGGAGTTCTTAATGAAAAACTGTTTTTT
CDR3aa: CATGGVLNEKLFF
d_gene: -
j_gene: TRBJ1-4
v_gene: TRBV10-3
abundance: -

CDR3nt: TGCGCCAGCAGCTTGGCGGCAGGGCAGACGACCGGGGAGCTGTTTTTT
CDR3aa: CASSLAAGQTTGELFF
d_gene: -
j_gene: TRBJ2-2
v_gene: TRBV5-1
abundance: -

CDR3nt: TGCGCCAGCAGCCAAGTTCTCTTCGGACAGACCTACGAGCAGTACTTC
CDR3aa: CASSQVLFGQTYEQYF
d_gene: -
j_gene: TRBJ2-7
v_gene: TRBV4-1
abundance: -

CDR3nt: TGTGCCAGCAGCTTACAGGTTGGCGGGGGACCTCGGGGTGAGCAGTTCTTC
CDR3aa: CASSLQVGGGPRGEQFF
d_gene: TRBD2
j_gene: TRBJ2-1
v_gene: TRBV11-2
abundance: -

CDR3nt: TGTGCCAGCAGTTTCAAACAGCCCCAGCATTTT
CDR3aa: CASSFKQPQHF
d_gene: -
j_gene: TRBJ1-5
v_gene: TRBV28
abundance: -

CDR3nt: TGCGCCAGCAGCTTGGGACTTCAGTACGTCACAGGTACGCAGTATTTT
CDR3aa: CASSLGLQYVTGTQYF
d_gene: -
j_gene: TRBJ2-3
v_gene: TRBV5-1
abundance: -

CDR3nt: TGCGCCAGCAGCCCGGAGGGACTCCGCAACCAGTTCTTC
CDR3aa: CASSPEGLRNQFF
d_gene: -
j_gene: TRBJ2-1
v_gene: TRBV5-1
abundance: -

CDR3nt: TGTGCCAGCAGCGTTGGAGACAGATTGAACACTGAAGCTTTCTTT
CDR3aa: CASSVGDRLNTEAFF
d_gene: -
j_gene: TRBJ1-1
v_gene: TRBV9
abundance: -

CDR3nt: TGTGCCAGCAGCCCGGAGCCGGCGATGAACACTGAAGCTTTCTTT
CDR3aa: CASSPEPAMNTEAFF
d_gene: -
j_gene: TRBJ1-1
v_gene: TRBV5-6
abundance: -

CDR3nt: TGCGCCAGCAGCCCAGGGTGGGGGGAAGGGAACAATGAGCAGTTCTTC
CDR3aa: CASSPGWGEGNNEQFF
d_gene: -
j_gene: TRBJ2-1
v_gene: TRBV4-3
abundance: -

CDR3nt: TGTGCCAGCAGCTTGGGCAGGGTCGGGGCCAACGTCCTGACTTTC
CDR3aa: CASSLGRVGANVLTF
d_gene: -
j_gene: TRBJ2-6
v_gene: TRBV5-4
abundance: -

CDR3nt: TGTGCCAGCTTGGCGGATTACAATCAGCCCCAGCATTTT
CDR3aa: CASLADYNQPQHF
d_gene: -
j_gene: TRBJ1-5
v_gene: TRBV2
abundance: once

CDR3nt: TGTGCCAGCTCAGCGGGTGATACGCAGTATTTT
CDR3aa: CASSAGDTQYF
d_gene: -
j_gene: TRBJ2-3
v_gene: TRBV18
abundance: -

CDR3nt: TGTGCCAGCAGCTTAGCGCTAGCTAACACAGATACGCAGTATTTT
CDR3aa: CASSLALANTDTQYF
d_gene: -
j_gene: TRBJ2-3
v_gene: TRBV7-6
abundance: few